These 32 T cell receptor beta chains share one sample of origin, sequenced in a study of T cell repertoires in cytomegalovirus infection. TCRdb fed the reads into MiXCR, producing one record per CDR3 protein. The sample contains under 150,000 distinct CDR3 sequences, roughly 9% of which appear only once. The material sequenced was PBMCs. Receptor source: a human donor in good health (CMV status not recorded). Some clones in this sample may be carry-over from other donors' samples.

This clonotype has more than one count but fewer than ten. Its ends do not fully match the called genes, so a read error is possible. This chain connects TRBV20-1 to TRBJ2-3; 10 bases align to TRBD1. CDR1 is DFQATT, CDR2 SNEGSKA, per germline (reference sequence). CDR3 size: 11 residues. The CDR3 region has the DNA TGCAGTGCGAGCATTGGGACAGGGGACAATTTT. As protein: CSASIGTGDNF.

This clonotype was counted at least ten times. CDR3 nucleotides: TGCAGCGTTGCCGGAGACAGGGCGAACTATGGCTACACCTTC. Its protein product is CSVAGDRANYGYTF. The V and J genes are TRBV29-1 and TRBJ1-2, with 7 bases aligning to TRBD1. Unmatched junction bases numbered 7, after V lost 4 bases and J lost 2 bases. CDR1 is SQVTM and CDR2 is ANQGSEA in the germline V gene. The CDR3 runs 14 residues.

This chain joins TRBV29-1 and TRBJ1-2; TRBD1 might be the D (6 bases). Trimming took off 0 bases at V and 5 bases at J, with 19 bases between the two ends. The germline gives CDR1 SQVTM, CDR2 ANQGSEA. This CDR3 contains 16 residues. CDR3 region: CSVEERGAGTGYGYTF. Here the CDR3 DNA reads TGCAGCGTTGAAGAACGGGGGGCAGGGACCGGTTATGGCTACACCTTC.

In its sample, this clonotype was seen many times. This sequence joins TRBV5-4 and TRBJ2-2, with a possible D match to TRBD2 (7 bases). Looked up from germline, CDR1 is SGHNT and CDR2 is YYREEE (reference sequence). The V gene lost 5 bases and the J gene lost 2 bases, with 16 bases spanning the gap. The CDR3 runs 16 residues. The chain's CDR3 is CASSYAGAPNTGELFF. The CDR3 DNA sequence: TGTGCCAGCAGTTATGCGGGGGCCCCTAACACCGGGGAGCTGTTTTTT.

In its sample, this clonotype was seen many times. One end of the junction does not line up with germline, which may come from a read error. The chain couples TRBV25-1 to TRBJ2-1, with D perhaps matching TRBD2 (6 bases). Germline CDR1 is MGHDK and CDR2 is SYGVNS. This CDR3 spans 16 amino acids. The DNA of the CDR3 is TGTGCCAGCAGTGAACCCGGGTTAGCGGACTACAGTGAGCAGTTCTTC. This codes for CASSEPGLADYSEQFF.

V gene TRBV4-1 combines with J gene TRBJ2-3, with D perhaps TRBD2 (5 bases). Between the trimmed V and J ends, which lost 0 bases and 2 bases, there was a span of 9 bases. CDR1 is MGHRA, CDR2 YSYEKL, per germline. This CDR3 comprises 15 residues. CDR3 sequence (DNA): TGCGCCAGCAGCCAAGATTTCGGGGACACAGATACGCAGTATTTT. Translated, it gives CASSQDFGDTDTQYF.

In this sample, this clonotype turned up a few times. The chain recombines TRBV29-1 with TRBJ1-1; no clear D. The V end lost 7 bases, the J end lost 9 bases, and 15 bases lay between the germline ends. Germline V gives CDR1 SQVTM, CDR2 ANQGSEA. CDR3 length: 11 residues. In DNA form, the CDR3 reads TGCAGCGCAGGACGAGGGTCACAAGCTTTCTTT. It codes for CSAGRGSQAFF.

The chain combines TRBV5-8 with TRBJ2-5; maybe TRBD1 (6 bases). CDR1 is SGHTS, CDR2 YDEGEE, per germline. Trimming removed 3 bases at V and 5 bases at J, with 14 bases between. CDR3 length equals 14 residues. The CDR3 is CASSSLTGGETQYF. The CDR3 DNA is TGTGCCAGCAGCTCGTTGACAGGCGGGGAGACCCAGTACTTC.

Many counts were recorded for this clonotype. This chain connects TRBV29-1 to TRBJ2-3, with D possibly being TRBD2 (5 bases). The CDR3 loop spans 11 amino acids. Trimming shortened V by 6 bases and J by 2 bases, and 6 bases separated the two germline ends. The germline gives CDR1 SQVTM, CDR2 ANQGSEA. Here the CDR3 reads CSVRDTDTQYF. The DNA of the CDR3 is TGCAGCGTGAGGGACACAGATACGCAGTATTTT.

The chain combines TRBV29-1 with TRBJ2-1, with D unresolved. CDR3 length: 11 amino acids. V was shortened by 2 bases and J by 6 bases, with 5 bases between the two germline ends. CDR1 and CDR2 from the germline V gene are SQVTM and ANQGSEA. The CDR3 reads CSVELGNEQFF. CDR3 bases: TGCAGCGTTGAATTGGGCAATGAGCAGTTCTTC.

This clonotype was seen many times. This chain links TRBV4-1 with TRBJ2-5; 7 bases map to TRBD1. CDR1 and CDR2 (germline): MGHRA, YSYEKL. The CDR3 runs to 14 residues. Germline trimming cut 4 bases from V and 5 bases from J; bases unmatched to any gene: 7. CDR3 region: CASSLSTGPETQYF. CDR3 coding DNA: TGCGCCAGCAGCCTTTCGACAGGGCCTGAGACCCAGTACTTC.

With regard to this clonotype: Given a much more abundant clone one base away, this may be a read error. The V and J genes are TRBV12-5 and TRBJ2-2, with D uncertain. The CDR3 totals 14 residues. Germline V gene data show CDR1 as LGHNT and CDR2 as FRNRAP. V lost 8 bases to trimming and J lost 0 bases, with 10 bases between them. The CDR3 is CASRSQTNTGELFF. CDR3 DNA: TGTGCTAGTAGATCACAGACGAACACCGGGGAGCTGTTTTTT.

This clonotype appeared many times. The genes are TRBV19 and TRBJ1-1; no clear D. The germline V gene encodes CDR1 LNHDA and CDR2 SQIVND (reference sequence). The V end lost 6 bases, the J end lost 0 bases, and 8 bases lay between the germline ends. This CDR3 contains 13 residues. For the CDR3, the DNA is TGTGCCAGTAGCCTGGACGTGAACACTGAAGCTTTCTTT. Its translation: CASSLDVNTEAFF.

This clonotype was observed a few times. The V and J genes are TRBV20-1 and TRBJ2-1; the D gene is possibly TRBD2 (7 bases). Germline V CDR1 and CDR2: DFQATT, SNEGSKA (reference sequence). This CDR3 comprises 13 residues. The V and J ends lost 0 bases and 10 bases respectively, with 13 bases between them. The CDR3 here is CSAREGGGGEQFF. The DNA of the CDR3 is TGCAGTGCTAGAGAAGGCGGGGGCGGGGAGCAGTTCTTC.

This clonotype was picked up a small number of times. The chain combines TRBV15 with TRBJ2-7; D is uncertain. V was cut by 0 bases and J by 2 bases, with 8 bases left in between. The CDR3 has 14 amino acids. Germline CDR1 is LNHNV and CDR2 is YYDKDF (reference sequence). The CDR3 sequence: CATSRDFAAYEQYF. For the CDR3, the DNA is TGTGCCACCAGCAGAGATTTTGCGGCCTACGAGCAGTACTTC.

As concerns this clonotype: With a much larger clone just one base away, this may be a read error. The V gene is TRBV5-1, the J gene TRBJ1-1; D is unclear. CDR1 SGHRS and CDR2 YFSETQ come from the germline V gene. V was pared by 4 bases and J by 5 bases, with 15 bases between. The CDR3 extends over 14 amino acids. In nucleotides, the CDR3 is TGCGCCAGCAGCGACGCCCTGGGCCATACTGAAGCTTTCTTT. Amino acids: CASSDALGHTEAFF. The variable domain in full, with the rest retrieved from reference TRBV5-1 and TRBJ1-1, is KAGVTQTPRYLIKTRGQQVTLSCSPISGHRSVSWYQQTPGQGLQFLFEYFSETQRNKGNFPGRFSGRQFSNSRSEMNVSTLELGDSALYLCASSDALGHTEAFFGQGTRLTVV.

This clonotype has more than one count but fewer than ten. The V and J genes are TRBV5-1 and TRBJ1-1; a possible D gene is TRBD1 (6 bases). Germline CDR1 reads SGHRS; CDR2 reads YFSETQ. CDR3 length: 13 amino acids. V lost 5 bases and J 6 bases, leaving 14 bases between the germline ends. CDR3 sequence (DNA): TGCGCCAGCAGTAGCGGGGGCTGGCCTGAAGCTTTCTTT. Its protein is CASSSGGWPEAFF.

This clonotype came up many times. This chain connects TRBV28 to TRBJ2-1; the D is unclear. Trimming cost V 5 bases and J 0 bases, with 8 bases left between them. This CDR3 comprises 14 residues. Per the germline V gene, CDR1 is MDHEN and CDR2 is SYDVKM. In DNA form, the CDR3 reads TGTGCCAGCAGTAGGCAGGCCTCCTACAATGAGCAGTTCTTC. Its protein is CASSRQASYNEQFF.

This clonotype was seen repeatedly, ten times or more. The chain combines TRBV7-9 with TRBJ2-3; TRBD1 might be the D (5 bases). Trimming took 3 bases from V and 2 from J, leaving 6 bases between them. From germline, CDR1 is SEHNR and CDR2 FQNEAQ (reference sequence). This CDR3 region has 13 residues. The CDR3 bases are TGTGCCAGCAGCTTCAGGGACACAGATACGCAGTATTTT. This sequence encodes CASSFRDTDTQYF.

In its sample, this clonotype was seen a few times. The chain uses TRBV5-1 and TRBJ1-1; D not resolved. CDR1 and CDR2 (germline): SGHRS, YFSETQ. The CDR3 extends over 15 amino acids. Deletions cut 5 bases from V and 4 bases from J, with 18 bases between. CDR3 region: CASRFEAPAGTEAFF. CDR3 bases: TGCGCCAGCAGATTTGAGGCGCCCGCCGGCACTGAAGCTTTCTTT.

This clonotype occurred many times. This chain joins TRBV4-1 and TRBJ2-3; either TRBD1 or TRBD2 may supply D (5 bases each). The germline V gene encodes CDR1 MGHRA and CDR2 YSYEKL. The V end lost 4 bases, the J end lost 4 bases, and 18 bases lay between the germline ends. This CDR3 has 16 residues. In DNA form, the CDR3 reads TGCGCCAGCAGCCCCCTGGGGCTAGCAGGTGCAGATACGCAGTATTTT. Protein sequence: CASSPLGLAGADTQYF.

In this sample, this clonotype turned up many times. V gene TRBV2 combines with J gene TRBJ2-3, with 9 bases aligning to TRBD1. V lost 8 bases and J lost 4; bases outside the gene matches: 7. This CDR3 has 14 amino acids. Germline V CDR1 and CDR2: SNHLY, FYNNEI. The CDR3 is CASGGQGRADTQYF. The CDR3 DNA sequence: TGTGCCAGCGGGGGACAGGGAAGGGCAGATACGCAGTATTTT.

The chain uses TRBV2 and TRBJ2-6, with 8 bases that match TRBD1. Germline V gene sequence: CDR1 SNHLY, CDR2 FYNNEI. Germline trimming cut 7 bases from V and 3 bases from J; bases unmatched to any gene: 5. The CDR3 is 15 residues long. The CDR3 here is CASIRTGIGANVLTF. The CDR3 DNA sequence: TGTGCCAGCATCCGGACAGGGATTGGGGCCAACGTCCTGACTTTC.

This clonotype came up many times. At one end the junction does not follow the germline gene, possibly because of a read error. The chain carries TRBV7-9 and TRBJ2-3; 10 bases agree with TRBD1. The V gene's germline CDR1 is SEHNR and CDR2 FQNEAQ (reference sequence). The CDR3 length is 16 residues. CDR3 nucleotides: TGTGCCAGCAGCTTGGGGGAGACAGGGGGCACGGATACGCAGTATTTT. This gives the protein CASSLGETGGTDTQYF.

The genes are TRBV9 and TRBJ2-2; the D is unclear. Deletions cut 0 bases from V and 8 bases from J, with 5 bases between. Germline CDR1 is SGDLS and CDR2 is YYNGEE. This CDR3 contains 12 residues. CDR3 coding DNA: TGTGCCAGCAGCGTAGACAGAGGGGAGCTGTTTTTT. It specifies CASSVDRGELFF. Drawing the rest from reference TRBV9 and TRBJ2-2, the complete variable domain is DSGVTQTPKHLITATGQRVTLRCSPRSGDLSVYWYQQSLDQGLQFLIQYYNGEERAKGNILERFSAQQFPDLHSELNLSSLELGDSALYFCASSVDRGELFFGEGSRLTVL.

A few counts support this clonotype. This chain joins TRBV2 and TRBJ2-5, with D possibly TRBD1 on 5 matching bases. Trimming removed 3 bases from V and 4 bases from J, with 15 bases in between. The CDR3 contains 15 residues. CDR1 is SNHLY, CDR2 FYNNEI, per germline. CDR3 bases: TGTGCCAGCAGTGAGCAGGGCCAATTTGGAGAGACCCAGTACTTC. It translates to CASSEQGQFGETQYF.

Only a few counts were recorded for this clonotype. The chain links TRBV19 to TRBJ2-3, with 8 bases that match TRBD2. Trimming at V came to 4 bases and at J to 8 bases, leaving 11 bases not matched to a gene. The CDR3 is 15 residues long. Germline CDR1 LNHDA, CDR2 SQIVND (reference sequence). The CDR3 bases are TGTGCCAGTAGTAAGGGACTAGTATTAATTGGTACGCAGTATTTT. This sequence encodes CASSKGLVLIGTQYF. The variable domain in full, completed from reference TRBV19 and TRBJ2-3, reads DGGITQSPKYLFRKEGQNVTLSCEQNLNHDAMYWYRQDPGQGLRLIYYSQIVNDFQKGDIAEGYSVSREKKESFPLTVTSAQKNPTAFYLCASSKGLVLIGTQYFGPGTRLTVL.

This clonotype was detected many times. The V and J genes are TRBV29-1 and TRBJ2-5; D not certain. CDR1 SQVTM and CDR2 ANQGSEA come from the germline V gene. V was clipped by 2 bases and J by 2 bases, with 6 bases between them. This CDR3 is built from 12 residues. In nucleotides, the CDR3 is TGCAGCGTTGAAAGGGATCAAGAGACCCAGTACTTC. Its translation is CSVERDQETQYF.

This clonotype was counted ten times or more. One junction end does not reproduce the germline sequence, and a read error may be involved. This chain links TRBV4-1 with TRBJ2-3, with D perhaps assigned TRBD1 or TRBD2 (5 bases each). CDR3 length: 16 residues. From germline, CDR1 is MGHRA and CDR2 YSYEKL. The DNA for the CDR3 is TGCGCCAGCCGCCACGCCGCCGGGACCGACACAGATACGCAGTATTTT. It is translated as CASRHAAGTDTDTQYF.

This clonotype was counted many times. The CDR3 bases are TGTGCCAGCATCTCGGGGACAGGTTACATGAACACTGAAGCTTTCTTT. It specifies CASISGTGYMNTEAFF. The chain joins TRBV12-3 or TRBV12-4 to TRBJ1-1; 8 bases are a match to TRBD1. Trimming cost V 7 bases and J 0 bases; bases outside gene matches: 10. There are 16 residues in the CDR3.

Many counts were recorded for this clonotype. The chain has TRBV6-1 and TRBJ1-5, with 8 bases lining up with TRBD1. The junction had 8 bases not matched to a gene; V was cut back by 5 bases and J by 2 bases. Per germline, CDR1 MNHNS and CDR2 SASEGT. This CDR3 comprises 16 residues. The CDR3 DNA reads TGTGCCAGCAGTCGGACAGGGAACCAAGGCAATCAGCCCCAGCATTTT. Translated, it gives CASSRTGNQGNQPQHF.

The table lists this clonotype with a few counts. The genes are TRBV28 and TRBJ2-4; 7 bases are shared with TRBD1. V gave up 5 bases and J gave up 0 bases; unmatched junction bases: 16. Germline V lookup: CDR1 MDHEN, CDR2 SYDVKM. This CDR3 is built from 19 residues. The CDR3 bases are TGTGCCAGCAGTCCCCCCTCGAAATGGGACAGACTAGCCAAAAACATTCAGTACTTC. Protein sequence: CASSPPSKWDRLAKNIQYF.